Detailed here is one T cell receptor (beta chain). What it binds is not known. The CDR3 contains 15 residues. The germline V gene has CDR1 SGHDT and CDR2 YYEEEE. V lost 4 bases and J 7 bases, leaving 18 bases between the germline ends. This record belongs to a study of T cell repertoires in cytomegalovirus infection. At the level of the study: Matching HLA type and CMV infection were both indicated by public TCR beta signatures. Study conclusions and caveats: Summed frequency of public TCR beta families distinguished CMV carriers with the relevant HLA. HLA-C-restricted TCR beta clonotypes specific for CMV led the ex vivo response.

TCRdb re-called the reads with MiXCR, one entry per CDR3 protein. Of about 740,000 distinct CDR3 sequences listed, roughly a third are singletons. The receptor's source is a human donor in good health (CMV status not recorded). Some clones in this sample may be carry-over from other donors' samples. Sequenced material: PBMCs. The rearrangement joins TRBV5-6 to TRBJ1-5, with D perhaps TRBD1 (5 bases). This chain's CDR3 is CASSAWGGLGQPQHF. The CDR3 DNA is TGTGCCAGCAGCGCCTGGGGGGGTCTTGGACAGCCCCAGCATTTT. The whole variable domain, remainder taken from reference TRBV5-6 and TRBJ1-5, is DAGVTQSPTHLIKTRGQQVTLRCSPKSGHDTVSWYQQALGQGPQFIFQYYEEEERQRGNFPDRFSGHQFPNYSSELNVNALLLGDSALYLCASSAWGGLGQPQHFGDGTRLSIL.